The T cell receptor (beta chain) described here comes from a study of shared T cell receptors in the human thymus. Method: immunoSEQ multiplex PCR; TCRdb's copy keeps in-frame clones and lacks some. The data contain some 720,000 clones, 85% to 90% of them seen just once; the ten biggest clones take up approximately 0.01%. This clone was seen only once. Separately, the same data were catalogued under a study of human thymus T cells. From that paper: Surgeons resected thymus tissue during corrective heart surgery. There were highly overlapping thymic repertoires among unrelated individuals, as related research reported.

The material sequenced was thymocytes. The clonotype was recovered from a boy under three years old with a congenital heart defect.

The CDR3 coding sequence is TGTGCCAGCAGCCAGGGACAGGGTAGAGAGACCCAGTACTTC. This gives the protein CASSQGQGRETQYF. The rearrangement joins TRBV4-2 to TRBJ2-5; TRBD1 agrees at 9 bases. V trimming: 3 bases; J trimming: 4 bases; junction bases outside the gene matches: 3. The CDR3 is made up of 14 amino acids. Germline CDR1 LGHNA, CDR2 YNFKEQ.